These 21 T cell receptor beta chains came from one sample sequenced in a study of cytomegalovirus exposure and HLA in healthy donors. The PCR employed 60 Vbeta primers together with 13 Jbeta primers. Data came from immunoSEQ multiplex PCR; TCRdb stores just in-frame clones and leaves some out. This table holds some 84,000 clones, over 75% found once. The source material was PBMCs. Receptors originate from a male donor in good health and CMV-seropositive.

The chain's CDR3 is CASSKTGNYEQYF. DNA for the CDR3: TGTGCCAGCAGTAAAACAGGGAACTACGAGCAGTACTTC. The rearrangement links TRBV27 to TRBJ2-7; the D gene is possibly TRBD1 (6 bases). The V end was cut by 5 bases, the J end by 3 bases, with 11 bases between. Germline CDR1 reads MNHEY; CDR2 reads SMNVEV (reference sequence). CDR3 size: 13 residues.

CDR3 protein: CASSLTPGLAKAEQFF. The CDR3 coding sequence is TGTGCCAGCAGCTTGACTCCGGGACTAGCTAAAGCTGAGCAGTTCTTC. The V and J genes are TRBV7-3 and TRBJ2-1; 9 bases are a match to TRBD2. V was clipped by 3 bases and J by 9 bases; unmatched bases: 12. This CDR3 has 16 residues. CDR1 and CDR2 (germline): SGHTA, FQGTGA. Full variable domain (missing parts from reference TRBV7-3 and TRBJ2-1): GAGVSQTPSNKVTEKGKYVELRCDPISGHTALYWYRQSLGQGPEFLIYFQGTGAADDSGLPNDRFFAVRPEGSVSTLKIQRTERGDSAVYLCASSLTPGLAKAEQFFGPGTRLTVL.

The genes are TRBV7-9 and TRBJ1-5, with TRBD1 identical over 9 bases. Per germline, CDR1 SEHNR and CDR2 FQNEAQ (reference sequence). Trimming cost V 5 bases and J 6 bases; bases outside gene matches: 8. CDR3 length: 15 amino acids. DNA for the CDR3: TGTGCCAGCAGCACCGTGGGACAGGGCGTTCAGCCCCAGCATTTT. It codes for CASSTVGQGVQPQHF.

CDR3 amino acids: CASSGGQGFYEQYF. The CDR3 nucleotides are TGTGCCAGCAGCGGGGGACAGGGATTCTACGAGCAGTACTTC. The chain uses TRBV9 and TRBJ2-7; TRBD1 matches 9 bases. The germline gives CDR1 SGDLS, CDR2 YYNGEE. V lost 3 bases, J lost 3 bases, and 4 bases stayed unmatched. The CDR3 contains 14 residues.

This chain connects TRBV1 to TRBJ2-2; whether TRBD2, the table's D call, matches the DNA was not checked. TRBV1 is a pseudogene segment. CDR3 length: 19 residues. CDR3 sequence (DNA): TGCACCAGCAGCCAACCGGGACTAGCGGGAGGGCCTTTGGGCGGGGAGCTGTTTTTT. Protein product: CTSSQPGLAGGPLGGELFF.

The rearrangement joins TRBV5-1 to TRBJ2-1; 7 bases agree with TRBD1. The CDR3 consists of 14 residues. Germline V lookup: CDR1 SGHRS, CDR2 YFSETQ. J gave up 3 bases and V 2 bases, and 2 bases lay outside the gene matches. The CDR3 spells CASSLGQDYNEQFF. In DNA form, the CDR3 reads TGCGCCAGCAGCTTAGGACAGGACTACAATGAGCAGTTCTTC.

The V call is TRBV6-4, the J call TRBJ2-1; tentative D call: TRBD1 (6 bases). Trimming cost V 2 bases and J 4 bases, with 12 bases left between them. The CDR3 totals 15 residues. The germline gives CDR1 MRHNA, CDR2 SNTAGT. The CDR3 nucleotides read TGTGCCAGCAGTGACACCGGGGACACGTACAATGAGCAGTTCTTC. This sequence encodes CASSDTGDTYNEQFF.

In DNA form, the CDR3 reads TGTGCCAGCAGCTCCCGACAGGGTGTAAGGGAGCAGTACTTC. Translation gives CASSSRQGVREQYF. The chain is built from TRBV7-6 and TRBJ2-7; 7 bases are a match to TRBD1. V lost 4 bases, J lost 7 bases, and 10 bases stayed unmatched. The CDR3 spans 14 residues. CDR1 is SGHVS and CDR2 is FNYEAQ in the germline V gene. The full variable domain, in which reference TRBV7-6 and TRBJ2-7 provide the parts outside the CDR3, is GAGVSQSPRYKVTKRGQDVALRCDPISGHVSLYWYRQALGQGPEFLTYFNYEAQQDKSGLPNDRFSAERPEGSISTLTIQRTEQRDSAMYRCASSSRQGVREQYFGPGTRLTVT.

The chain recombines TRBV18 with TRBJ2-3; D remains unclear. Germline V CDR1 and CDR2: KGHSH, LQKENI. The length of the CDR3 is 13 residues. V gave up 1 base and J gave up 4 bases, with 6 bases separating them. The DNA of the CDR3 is TGTGCCAGCTCACCACTTCTAGCAGATACGCAGTATTTT. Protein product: CASSPLLADTQYF.

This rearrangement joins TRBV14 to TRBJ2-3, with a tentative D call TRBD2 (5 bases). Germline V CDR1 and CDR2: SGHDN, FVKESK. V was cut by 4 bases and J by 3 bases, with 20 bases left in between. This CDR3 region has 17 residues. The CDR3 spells CASSPALGVANTDTQYF. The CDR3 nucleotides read TGTGCCAGCAGCCCGGCCCTCGGGGTAGCGAATACAGATACGCAGTATTTT.

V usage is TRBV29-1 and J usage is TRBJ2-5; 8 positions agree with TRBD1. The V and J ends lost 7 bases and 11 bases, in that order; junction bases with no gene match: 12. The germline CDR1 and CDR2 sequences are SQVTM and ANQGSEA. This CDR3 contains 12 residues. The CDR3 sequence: CSGILQGALQYF. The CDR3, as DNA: TGCAGCGGAATTCTGCAGGGGGCGCTTCAGTACTTC.

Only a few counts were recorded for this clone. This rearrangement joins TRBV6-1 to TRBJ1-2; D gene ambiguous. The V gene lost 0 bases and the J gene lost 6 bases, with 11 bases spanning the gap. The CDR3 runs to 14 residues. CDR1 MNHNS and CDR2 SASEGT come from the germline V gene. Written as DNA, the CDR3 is TGTGCCAGCAGTGAAGCTTGGCAGAACCATGGCTACACCTTC. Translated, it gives CASSEAWQNHGYTF.

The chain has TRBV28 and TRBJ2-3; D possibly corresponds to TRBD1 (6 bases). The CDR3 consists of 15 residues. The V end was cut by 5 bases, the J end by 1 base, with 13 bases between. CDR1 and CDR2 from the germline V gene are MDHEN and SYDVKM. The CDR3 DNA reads TGTGCCAGCAGTACTACAGGGATCGGCACAGATACGCAGTATTTT. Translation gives CASSTTGIGTDTQYF. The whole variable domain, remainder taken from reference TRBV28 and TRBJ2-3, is DVKVTQSSRYLVKRTGEKVFLECVQDMDHENMFWYRQDPGLGLRLIYFSYDVKMKEKGDIPEGYSVSREKKERFSLILESASTNQTSMYLCASSTTGIGTDTQYFGPGTRLTVL.

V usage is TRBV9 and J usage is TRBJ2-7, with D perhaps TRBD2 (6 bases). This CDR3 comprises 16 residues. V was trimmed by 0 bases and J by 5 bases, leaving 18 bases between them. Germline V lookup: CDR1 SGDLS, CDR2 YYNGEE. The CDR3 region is CASSVGRTSGLDEQYF. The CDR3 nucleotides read TGTGCCAGCAGCGTAGGAAGAACGTCGGGACTCGACGAGCAGTACTTC.

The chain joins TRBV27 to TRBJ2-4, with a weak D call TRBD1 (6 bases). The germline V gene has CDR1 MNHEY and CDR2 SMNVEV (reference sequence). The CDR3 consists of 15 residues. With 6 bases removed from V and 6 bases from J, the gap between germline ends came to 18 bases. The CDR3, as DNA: TGTGCCAGCAGAACAACTGGACAGAACCCAAACATTCAGTACTTC. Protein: CASRTTGQNPNIQYF.

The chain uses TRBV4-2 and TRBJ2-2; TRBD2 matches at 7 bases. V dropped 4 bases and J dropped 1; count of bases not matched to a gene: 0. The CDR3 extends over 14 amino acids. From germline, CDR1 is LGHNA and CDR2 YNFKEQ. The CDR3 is CASSPGGNTGELFF. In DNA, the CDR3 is TGTGCCAGCAGCCCGGGGGGGAACACCGGGGAGCTGTTTTTT.

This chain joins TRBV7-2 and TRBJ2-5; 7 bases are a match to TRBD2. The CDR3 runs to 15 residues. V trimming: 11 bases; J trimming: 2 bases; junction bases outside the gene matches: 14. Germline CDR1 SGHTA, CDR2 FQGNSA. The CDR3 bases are TGTGCCTGTGGGAGGGGCTTAAGCCCTCAAGAGACCCAGTACTTC. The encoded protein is CACGRGLSPQETQYF. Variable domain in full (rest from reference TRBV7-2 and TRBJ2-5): GAGVSQSPSNKVTEKGKDVELRCDPISGHTALYWYRQSLGQGLEFLIYFQGNSAPDKSGLPSDRFSAERTGGSVSTLTIQRTQQEDSAVYLCACGRGLSPQETQYFGPGTRLLVL.

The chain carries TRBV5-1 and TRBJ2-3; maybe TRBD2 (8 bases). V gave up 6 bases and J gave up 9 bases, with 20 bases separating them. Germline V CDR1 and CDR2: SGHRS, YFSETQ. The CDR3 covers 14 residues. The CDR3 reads CASTPGRGLYTQYF. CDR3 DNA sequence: TGCGCCAGCACTCCCGGGAGGGGGCTCTACACGCAGTATTTT. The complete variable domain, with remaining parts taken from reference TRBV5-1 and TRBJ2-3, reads KAGVTQTPRYLIKTRGQQVTLSCSPISGHRSVSWYQQTPGQGLQFLFEYFSETQRNKGNFPGRFSGRQFSNSRSEMNVSTLELGDSALYLCASTPGRGLYTQYFGPGTRLTVL.

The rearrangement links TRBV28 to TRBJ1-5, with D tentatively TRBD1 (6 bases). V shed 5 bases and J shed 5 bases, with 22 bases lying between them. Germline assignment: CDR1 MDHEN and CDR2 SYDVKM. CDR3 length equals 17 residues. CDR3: CASSAPRGAGFDQPQHF. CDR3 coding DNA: TGTGCCAGCAGTGCCCCTCGGGGGGCCGGGTTCGATCAGCCCCAGCATTTT.

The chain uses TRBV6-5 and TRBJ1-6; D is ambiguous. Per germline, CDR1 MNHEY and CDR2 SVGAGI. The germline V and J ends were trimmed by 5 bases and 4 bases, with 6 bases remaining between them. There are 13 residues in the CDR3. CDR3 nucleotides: TGTGCCAGCAGTAAGCTGTATAATTCACCCCTCCACTTT. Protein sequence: CASSKLYNSPLHF.

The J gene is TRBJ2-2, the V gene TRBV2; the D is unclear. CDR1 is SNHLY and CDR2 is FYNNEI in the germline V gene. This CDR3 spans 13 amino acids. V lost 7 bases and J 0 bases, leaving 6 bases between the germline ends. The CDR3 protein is CASKHSNTGELFF. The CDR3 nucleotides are TGTGCCAGCAAACATTCGAACACCGGGGAGCTGTTTTTT.